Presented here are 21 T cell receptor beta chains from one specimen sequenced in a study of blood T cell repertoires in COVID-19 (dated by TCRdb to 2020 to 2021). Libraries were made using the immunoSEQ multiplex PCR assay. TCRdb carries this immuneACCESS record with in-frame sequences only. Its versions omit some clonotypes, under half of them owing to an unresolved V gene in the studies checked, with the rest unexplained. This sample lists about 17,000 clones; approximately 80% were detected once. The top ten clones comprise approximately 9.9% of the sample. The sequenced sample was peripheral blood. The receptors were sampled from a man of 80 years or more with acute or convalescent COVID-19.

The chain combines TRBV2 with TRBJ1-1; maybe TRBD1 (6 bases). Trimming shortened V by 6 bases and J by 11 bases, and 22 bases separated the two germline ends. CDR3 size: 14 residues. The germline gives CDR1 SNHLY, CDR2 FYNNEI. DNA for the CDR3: TGTGCCAGCAGAGGGGACACCACCTTTTTTGGGGCTTTCTTT. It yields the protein CASRGDTTFFGAFF.

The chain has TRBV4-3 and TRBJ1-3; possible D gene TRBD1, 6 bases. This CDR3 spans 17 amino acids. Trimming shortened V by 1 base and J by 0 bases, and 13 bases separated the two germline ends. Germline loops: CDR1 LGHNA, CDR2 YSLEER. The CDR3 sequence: CASSQAWEQGSGNTIYF. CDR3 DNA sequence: TGCGCCAGCAGCCAAGCCTGGGAACAGGGCTCTGGAAACACCATATATTTT.

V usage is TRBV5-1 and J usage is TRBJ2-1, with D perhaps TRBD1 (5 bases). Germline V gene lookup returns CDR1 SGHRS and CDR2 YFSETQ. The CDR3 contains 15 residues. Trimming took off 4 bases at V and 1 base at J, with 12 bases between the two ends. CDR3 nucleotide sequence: TGCGCCAGCAGCCCGGACACCCAGTCCTACAATGAGCAGTTCTTC. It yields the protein CASSPDTQSYNEQFF.

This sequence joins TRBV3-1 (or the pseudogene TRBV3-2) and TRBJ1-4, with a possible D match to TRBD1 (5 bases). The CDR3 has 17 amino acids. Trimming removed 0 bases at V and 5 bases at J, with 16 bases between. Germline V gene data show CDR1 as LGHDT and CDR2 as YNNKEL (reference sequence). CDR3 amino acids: CASSQDWGTLPNEKLFF. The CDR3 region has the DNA TGTGCCAGCAGCCAAGACTGGGGCACCTTGCCGAATGAAAAACTGTTTTTT.

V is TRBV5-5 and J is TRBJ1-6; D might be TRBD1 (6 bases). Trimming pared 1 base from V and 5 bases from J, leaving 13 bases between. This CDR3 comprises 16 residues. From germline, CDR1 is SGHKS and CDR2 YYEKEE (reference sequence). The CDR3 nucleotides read TGTGCCAGCAGCTTGAGGCAGGGGACCAATAATTCACCCCTCCACTTT. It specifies CASSLRQGTNNSPLHF.

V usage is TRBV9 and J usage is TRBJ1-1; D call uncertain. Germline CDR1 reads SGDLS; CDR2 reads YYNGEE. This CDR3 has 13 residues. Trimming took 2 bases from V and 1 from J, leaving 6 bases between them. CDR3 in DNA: TGTGCCAGCAGCGTTTGGCAGAACACTGAAGCTTTCTTT. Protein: CASSVWQNTEAFF.

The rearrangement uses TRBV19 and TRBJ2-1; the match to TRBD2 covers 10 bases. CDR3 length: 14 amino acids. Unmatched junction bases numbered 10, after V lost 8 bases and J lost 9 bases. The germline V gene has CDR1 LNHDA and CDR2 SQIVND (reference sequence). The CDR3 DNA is TGTGCCAGTCAGCGGGGGGGCCGGAGTGGTGAGCAGTTCTTC. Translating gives CASQRGGRSGEQFF.

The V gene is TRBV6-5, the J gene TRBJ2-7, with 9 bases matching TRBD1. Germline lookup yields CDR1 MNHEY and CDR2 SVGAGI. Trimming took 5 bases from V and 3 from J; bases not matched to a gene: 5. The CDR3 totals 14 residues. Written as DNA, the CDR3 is TGTGCCAGCAGTCCCGGGACAGGGATCTACGAGCAGTACTTC. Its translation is CASSPGTGIYEQYF.

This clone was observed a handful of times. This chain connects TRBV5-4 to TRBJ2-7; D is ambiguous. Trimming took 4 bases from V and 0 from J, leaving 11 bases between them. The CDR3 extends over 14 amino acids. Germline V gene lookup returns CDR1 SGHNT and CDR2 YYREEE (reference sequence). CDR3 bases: TGTGCCAGCAGCCACAGATTAGACTCCTACGAGCAGTACTTC. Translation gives CASSHRLDSYEQYF. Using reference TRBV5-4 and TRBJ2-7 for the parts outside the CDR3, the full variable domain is ETGVTQSPTHLIKTRGQQVTLRCSSQSGHNTVSWYQQALGQGPQFIFQYYREEENGRGNFPPRFSGLQFPNYSSELNVNALELDDSALYLCASSHRLDSYEQYFGPGTRLTVT.

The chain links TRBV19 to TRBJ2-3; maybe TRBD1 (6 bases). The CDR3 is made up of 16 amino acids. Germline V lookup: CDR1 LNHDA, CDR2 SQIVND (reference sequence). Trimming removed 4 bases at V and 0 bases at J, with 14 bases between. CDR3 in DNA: TGTGCCAGTAGTACTCGAGGGGGTACTAGCACAGATACGCAGTATTTT. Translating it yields CASSTRGGTSTDTQYF.

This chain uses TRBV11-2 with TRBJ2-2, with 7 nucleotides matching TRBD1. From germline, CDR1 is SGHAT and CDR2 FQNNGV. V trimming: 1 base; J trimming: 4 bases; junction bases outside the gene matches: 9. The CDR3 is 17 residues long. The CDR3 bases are TGTGCCAGCAGCTTAGGAGTAGGACAGGACCCCACCGGGGAGCTGTTTTTT. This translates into CASSLGVGQDPTGELFF.

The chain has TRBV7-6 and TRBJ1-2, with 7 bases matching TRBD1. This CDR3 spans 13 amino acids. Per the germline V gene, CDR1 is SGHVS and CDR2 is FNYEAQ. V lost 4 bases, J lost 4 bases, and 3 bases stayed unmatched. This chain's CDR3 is CASSYSGGYGYTF. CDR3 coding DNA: TGTGCCAGCAGCTACTCAGGGGGCTATGGCTACACCTTC.

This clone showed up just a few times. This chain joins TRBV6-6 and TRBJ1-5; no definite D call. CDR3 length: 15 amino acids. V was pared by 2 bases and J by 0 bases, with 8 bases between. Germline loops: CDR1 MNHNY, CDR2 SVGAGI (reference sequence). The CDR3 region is CASSYEEGSNQPQHF. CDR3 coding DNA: TGTGCCAGCAGTTACGAAGAGGGTAGCAATCAGCCCCAGCATTTT.

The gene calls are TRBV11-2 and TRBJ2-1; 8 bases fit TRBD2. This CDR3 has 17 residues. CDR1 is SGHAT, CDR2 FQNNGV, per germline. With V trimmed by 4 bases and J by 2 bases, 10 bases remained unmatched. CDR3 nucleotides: TGTGCCAGCAGCTCAGCTCAAACTAGCGGACCCTACAATGAGCAGTTCTTC. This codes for CASSSAQTSGPYNEQFF.

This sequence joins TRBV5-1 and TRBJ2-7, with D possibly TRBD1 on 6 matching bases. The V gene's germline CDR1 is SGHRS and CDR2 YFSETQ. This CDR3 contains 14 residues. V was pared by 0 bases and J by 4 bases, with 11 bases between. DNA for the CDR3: TGCGCCAGCAGCTTGGTCAGGGGCGGGTACGAGCAGTACTTC. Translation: CASSLVRGGYEQYF. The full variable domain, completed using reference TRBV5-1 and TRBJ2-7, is KAGVTQTPRYLIKTRGQQVTLSCSPISGHRSVSWYQQTPGQGLQFLFEYFSETQRNKGNFPGRFSGRQFSNSRSEMNVSTLELGDSALYLCASSLVRGGYEQYFGPGTRLTVT.

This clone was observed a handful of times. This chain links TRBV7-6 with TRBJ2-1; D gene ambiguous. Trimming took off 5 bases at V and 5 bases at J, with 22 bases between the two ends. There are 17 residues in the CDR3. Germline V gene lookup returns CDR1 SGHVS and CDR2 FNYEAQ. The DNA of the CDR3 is TGTGCCAGCAGCGCCGCACCCCGGGTCCGAACACACAATGAGCAGTTCTTC. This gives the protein CASSAAPRVRTHNEQFF.

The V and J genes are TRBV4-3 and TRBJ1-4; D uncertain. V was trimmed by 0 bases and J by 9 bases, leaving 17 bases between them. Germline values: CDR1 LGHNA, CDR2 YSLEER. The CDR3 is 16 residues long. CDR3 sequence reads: CASSQDPRARGKKLFF. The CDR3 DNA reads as TGCGCCAGCAGCCAAGATCCCCGGGCCAGAGGGAAAAAACTGTTTTTT.

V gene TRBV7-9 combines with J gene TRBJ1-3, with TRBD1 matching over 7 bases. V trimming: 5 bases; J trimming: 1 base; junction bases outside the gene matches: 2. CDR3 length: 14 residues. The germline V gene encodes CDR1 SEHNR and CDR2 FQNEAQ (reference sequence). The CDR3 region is CASSAGGSGNTIYF. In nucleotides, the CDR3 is TGTGCCAGCAGCGCAGGGGGATCTGGAAACACCATATATTTT.

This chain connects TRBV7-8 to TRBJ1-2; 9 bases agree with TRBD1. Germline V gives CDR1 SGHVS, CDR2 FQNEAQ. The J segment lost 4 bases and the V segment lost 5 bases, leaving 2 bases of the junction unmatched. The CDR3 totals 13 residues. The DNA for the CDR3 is TGTGCCAGCAGCAAGGGACAGGGCTATGGCTACACCTTC. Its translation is CASSKGQGYGYTF.

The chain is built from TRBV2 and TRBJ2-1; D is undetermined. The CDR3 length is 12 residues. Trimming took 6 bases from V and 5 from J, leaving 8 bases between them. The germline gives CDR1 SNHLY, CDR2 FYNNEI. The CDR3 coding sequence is TGTGCCAGCAGACCCGACAACAATGAGCAGTTCTTC. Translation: CASRPDNNEQFF.

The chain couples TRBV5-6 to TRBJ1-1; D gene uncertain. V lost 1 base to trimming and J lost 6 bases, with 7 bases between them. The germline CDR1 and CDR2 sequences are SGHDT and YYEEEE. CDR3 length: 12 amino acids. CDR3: CASSLLAAEAFF. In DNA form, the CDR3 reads TGTGCCAGCAGCTTGTTGGCAGCTGAAGCTTTCTTT.